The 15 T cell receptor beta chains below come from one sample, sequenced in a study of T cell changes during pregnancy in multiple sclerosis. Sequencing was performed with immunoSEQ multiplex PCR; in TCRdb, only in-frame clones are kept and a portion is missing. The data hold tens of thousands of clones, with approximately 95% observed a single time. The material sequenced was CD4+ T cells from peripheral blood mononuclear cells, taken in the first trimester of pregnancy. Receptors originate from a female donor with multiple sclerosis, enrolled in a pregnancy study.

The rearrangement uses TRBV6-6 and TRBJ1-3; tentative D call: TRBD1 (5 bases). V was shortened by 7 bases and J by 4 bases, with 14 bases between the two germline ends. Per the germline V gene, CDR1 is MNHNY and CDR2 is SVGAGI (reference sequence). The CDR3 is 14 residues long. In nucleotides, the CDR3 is TGTGCCAGCAAGGAAGCAGGGATAGGAAACACCATATATTTT. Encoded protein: CASKEAGIGNTIYF.

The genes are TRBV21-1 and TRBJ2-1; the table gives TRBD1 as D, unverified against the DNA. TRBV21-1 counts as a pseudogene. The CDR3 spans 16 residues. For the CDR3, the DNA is TGTGCCAGCAGCGTTCGACAGCAAAGCTCCTACAATGAGCAGTTCTTC. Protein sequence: CASSVRQQSSYNEQFF.

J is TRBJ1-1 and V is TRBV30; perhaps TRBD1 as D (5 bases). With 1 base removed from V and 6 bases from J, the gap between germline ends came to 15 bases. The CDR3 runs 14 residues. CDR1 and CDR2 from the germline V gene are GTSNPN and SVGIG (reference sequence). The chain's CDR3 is CAWSAVGGLAEAFF. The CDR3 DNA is TGTGCCTGGAGTGCCGTCGGGGGGTTGGCTGAAGCTTTCTTT.

This chain's CDR3 is CASTLYEGYTF. The CDR3 bases are TGTGCCAGCACCCTTTATGAGGGCTACACCTTC. The chain employs TRBV6-1 and TRBJ1-2; D gene unclear. Germline CDR1 is MNHNS and CDR2 is SASEGT. V lost 7 bases, J lost 8 bases, and 11 bases lay in between. The CDR3 totals 11 residues.

The CDR3 DNA is TGTGCCAGCTCAGAAGACAGGGATAATTCACCCCTCCACTTT. This encodes CASSEDRDNSPLHF. This chain links TRBV18 with TRBJ1-6; 7 bases are shared with TRBD1. Looked up from germline, CDR1 is KGHSH and CDR2 is LQKENI. V shed 5 bases, J shed 5 bases, and the junction held 3 bases outside the gene matches. This CDR3 has 14 amino acids. Full variable domain (remainder filled in from reference TRBV18 and TRBJ1-6): NAGVMQNPRHLVRRRGQEARLRCSPMKGHSHVYWYRQLPEEGLKFMVYLQKENIIDESGMPKERFSAEFPKEGPSILRIQQVVRGDSAAYFCASSEDRDNSPLHFGNGTRLTVT.

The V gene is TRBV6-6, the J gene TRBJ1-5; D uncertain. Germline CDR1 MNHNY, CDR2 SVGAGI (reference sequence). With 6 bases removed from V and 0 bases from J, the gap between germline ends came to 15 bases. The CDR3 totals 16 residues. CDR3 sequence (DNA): TGTGCCAGCAGCTTCTTGGACCGGGATAGCAATCAGCCCCAGCATTTT. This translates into CASSFLDRDSNQPQHF.

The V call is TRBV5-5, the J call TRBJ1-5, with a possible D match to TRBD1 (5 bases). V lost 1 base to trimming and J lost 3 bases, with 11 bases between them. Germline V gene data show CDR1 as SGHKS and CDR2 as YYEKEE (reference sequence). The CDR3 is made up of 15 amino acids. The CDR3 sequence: CASSLFPGHNQPQHF. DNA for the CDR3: TGTGCCAGCAGCTTGTTCCCAGGGCACAATCAGCCCCAGCATTTT.

The DNA of the CDR3 is TGTGCCAGCAGCCAAACCGGGACAGTCCCTAATCAGCCCCAGCATTTT. Translation: CASSQTGTVPNQPQHF. The rearrangement links TRBV4-2 to TRBJ1-5; 7 bases match TRBD1. Germline CDR1 and CDR2: LGHNA and YNFKEQ. Losses at the gene ends were 2 bases for V and 4 bases for J; bases not matched to a gene: 8. CDR3 length equals 16 residues.

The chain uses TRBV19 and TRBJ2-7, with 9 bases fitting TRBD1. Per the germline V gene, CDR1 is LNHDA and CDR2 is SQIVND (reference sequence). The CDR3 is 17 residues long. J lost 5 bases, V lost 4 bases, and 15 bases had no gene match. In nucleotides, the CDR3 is TGTGCCAGTAGTAATATGGTGGGCGGGACAGGGATCCACGAGCAGTACTTC. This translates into CASSNMVGGTGIHEQYF.

This chain's CDR3 is CAWSRQYGQPQHF. In nucleotides, the CDR3 is TGTGCCTGGAGTCGACAGTACGGTCAGCCCCAGCATTTT. The V call is TRBV30, the J call TRBJ1-5; D may be TRBD1 (5 bases). V lost 2 bases to trimming and J lost 6 bases, with 11 bases between them. The length of the CDR3 is 13 residues. Germline CDR1 GTSNPN, CDR2 SVGIG (reference sequence).

The CDR3 bases are TGTGCCAGCAGCCAGGGGGGACTTGGGTGGCCCCAGCATTTT. Residues: CASSQGGLGWPQHF. This chain links TRBV5-6 with TRBJ1-5; 7 nucleotides align to TRBD1. Germline values: CDR1 SGHDT, CDR2 YYEEEE. The V gene end was trimmed by 4 bases and the J gene end by 9 bases; junction bases not matched to a gene: 10. This CDR3 has 14 amino acids.

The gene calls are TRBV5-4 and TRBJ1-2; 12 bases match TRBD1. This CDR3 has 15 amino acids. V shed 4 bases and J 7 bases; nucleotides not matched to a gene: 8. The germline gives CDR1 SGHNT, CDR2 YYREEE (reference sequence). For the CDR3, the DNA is TGTGCCAGCAGCCCGCGGGACAGGGGGCGCGTTGGCTACACCTTC. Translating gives CASSPRDRGRVGYTF.

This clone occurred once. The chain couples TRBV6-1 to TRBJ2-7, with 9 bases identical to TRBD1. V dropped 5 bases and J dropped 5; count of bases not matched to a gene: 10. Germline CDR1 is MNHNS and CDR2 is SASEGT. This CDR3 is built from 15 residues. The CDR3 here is CASSLPGQGNHEQYF. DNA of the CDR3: TGTGCCAGCAGTTTACCGGGACAGGGTAACCACGAGCAGTACTTC.

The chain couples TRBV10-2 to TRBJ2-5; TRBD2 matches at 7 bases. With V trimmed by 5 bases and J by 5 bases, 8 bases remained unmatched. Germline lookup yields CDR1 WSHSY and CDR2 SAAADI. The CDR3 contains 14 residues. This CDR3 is CASSLLLGGETQYF. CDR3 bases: TGCGCCAGCAGTCTACTTTTGGGGGGGGAGACCCAGTACTTC.

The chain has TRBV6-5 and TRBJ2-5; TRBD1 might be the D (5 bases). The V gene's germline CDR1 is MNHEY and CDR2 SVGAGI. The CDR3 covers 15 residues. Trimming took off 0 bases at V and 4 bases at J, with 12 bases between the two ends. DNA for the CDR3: TGTGCCAGCAGTTACTCGGGGCAGGTCCGAGAGACCCAGTACTTC. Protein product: CASSYSGQVRETQYF.